This T cell receptor (beta chain) was sequenced during a study of cytomegalovirus exposure and HLA in healthy donors. A few counts support this clone. What it binds is unknown. Germline V gene sequence: CDR1 SNHLY, CDR2 FYNNEI. Trimming removed 8 bases at V and 3 bases at J, with 14 bases between. The length of the CDR3 is 13 residues. The study, taken as a whole, reports: In the 100 to 150 validation repertoires, approximately 93% of cluster scores exceeded 0, per a later analysis.

Libraries were prepared by immunoSEQ multiplex PCR; TCRdb keeps only in-frame clonotypes and omits some of them. The sample records more than 300,000 clones, roughly 88% being singletons. The chain is built from TRBV2 and TRBJ2-7; D is possibly TRBD1 (5 bases). Sequenced input: PBMCs. This receptor was taken from a woman aged 18-30 years in good health and CMV-seronegative. CDR3 protein: CASEATGVYEQYF. The DNA for the CDR3 is TGTGCCAGCGAGGCAACAGGAGTCTACGAGCAGTACTTC.